This TCR beta chain was profiled in a study of T-cell memory formation after mild COVID-19. MiXCR, applied by TCRdb to the 5' RACE reads, yields one record per CDR3 protein. The table has a few hundred thousand distinct CDR3 sequences, roughly 20% seen once. This clonotype was detected only a few times. The antigen is not known. Study results and limitations: Contracting CD4+ clones sat mainly in CM and EM; CD8+ in EMRA. That cross-reactive memory joined was suggested by some responding clones appearing in pre-infection memory.

The CDR3 loop spans 14 amino acids. V was cut by 3 bases and J by 4 bases, with 12 bases left in between. Sequenced input: PBMCs or a T cell subset sorted from them (not recorded which). The sequence came from a man aged 18 to 30 who had mild COVID-19 (a few samples of this study predate the infection). Cell type and time point are not known. V gene TRBV12-3 or TRBV12-4 combines with J gene TRBJ2-5; D is perhaps TRBD2 (6 bases). The DNA for the CDR3 is TGTGCCAGCAGTTTCACTAGCCGGGGAGAGACCCAGTACTTC. Its protein product is CASSFTSRGETQYF.